The source of this TCR beta chain is a study of identical twins (dated by TCRdb to 2015 to 2016). Study-level background: To test whether fetal clonotypes persist, this study deep-sequenced TCR alpha and beta repertoires from monozygotic twins, from unrelated adults of various ages, and from cord blood. To rule out contamination, replicate twin experiments were performed at different times with different library preparation protocols.

This clonotype was seen more than once but under ten times. Its antigen specificity is not known. Nothing much larger sits one base from this clone, and base qualities are not available. The library was prepared using 5' RACE. The reads were generated on an Illumina HiSeq 2000. Template switching introduced a universal primer binding site; the final cDNA contained a unique molecular identifier, enabling accurate counting of TCR cDNA molecules. Specific primers in the conserved constant-segment region were used to synthesize first-strand cDNA for TCR alpha and beta chains. To control for contamination, each cDNA library was double barcoded with a SMART-Mk sample barcode plus Illumina barcodes. TruSeq adapter sequences and Illumina sample barcodes were added in two successive PCR steps. TCR alpha and beta cDNA libraries were sequenced on the Illumina HiSeq platform with custom primers. In the paper's pipeline: Raw reads were processed with MiGEC to extract unique molecular identifiers, and MiXCR was used to determine CDR3 positions. Recombination models were inferred per individual with the repgenHMM and IGoR tools using an EM algorithm. The tcR package in R was used for shared clonotype analysis, with sharing normalized by the product of cloneset sizes. Out-of-frame nonproductive sequences were analyzed to study raw recombination free of thymic and clonal selection effects. Starting from the raw public reads, TCRdb applied fastp trimming at Q25, assembled clones with MiXCR and retained in-frame beta chains. A single entry per CDR3 protein holds the most common genes and DNA from its merged rows. It is TCRdb's table, rather than the study itself, that gives the V and J calls and clone size. Present in this sample are 600,000 to 850,000 distinct CDR3 sequences, over 15% of which were seen just once. Together, the top ten hold around 12% of the sample.

The CDR3 contains 16 residues, cysteine and phenylalanine counted. Of the read, only the CDR3 DNA is kept; its 48 bases are in frame from base 1. The CDR1 and CDR2 encoded by the germline V gene (reference sequence) are DFQATT and SNEGSKA. The germline V end is reduced by 0 bases and the J end by 4 bases; junction bases left unmatched: 7. The paper as a whole reports these results and caveats: In monozygotic twins, recombination models systematically underestimated out-of-frame TCR alpha sharing, but the models matched the sharing seen between unrelated individuals. Abundant cord blood beta clonotypes had fewer insertions, young adult naive repertoires showed a similar but weaker trend, and memory repertoires showed no such trend. Because the same donors could not be followed over many years, the conclusions relied on cross-sectional statistical analysis. In beta out-of-frame sequences, excess twin sharing was weaker, because having fewer shared sequences lowered the signal-to-noise ratio. Out-of-frame TCR alpha sequences shared between twins showed an excess of low generation-probability sequences compared with coincidental sharing between unrelated individuals. Invariant T cells such as MAIT and iNKT could partly confound zero-insertion analyses, although diverse VJ usage argued against such confounding for most clonotypes.

Only healthy Caucasian donors were included. The twin cohort comprised three pairs of female monozygotic twins, all aged roughly 18 to 30 years. The RNA used for TCR libraries was isolated from peripheral blood mononuclear cells. These data were also reused for a study on T cells expressing NK-cell markers. Per that second paper: In sorted CD3+CD56+NKG2C+, CD3+CD56+NKG2C- and CD3+CD56-NKG2C+ T-cell subsets from eight donors, TCR beta-chain repertoires were profiled. Seven of the eight sequenced donors were HCMV-seropositive and one was HCMV-seronegative. In several experiments an anti-gammadeltaTCR antibody was added to restrict sorting to alphabetaTCR-expressing T cells. In six donors, the dominant CD3+CD56+NKG2C+ clonotypes ranked among the top 10 CD8+ clonotypes, making up about 1.0-7.5% of CD8+ T cells. Those dominant clonotypes were again the most abundant among CD3+CD56-NKG2C+ cells in a few donors, at roughly 28.3-65%. Whether the expanded NKG2C-expressing T cell clones were specific for HCMV antigens remained unclear. All eight donors whose samples were sequenced were randomly selected healthy volunteers, three of them men and five women. HCMV serostatus was determined by detecting HCMV-specific IgG in serum with a commercial ELISA kit. For more than five donors, bulk peripheral blood T-cell repertoires were also sequenced from unsorted PBMC. MIGEC was used to demultiplex reads and group reads by UMI, and MiTCR was used to assemble and quantify clonotypes. To exclude erroneous sequences, only TCR cDNA sequences supported by at least two reads were retained. The tcR package was used for downstream repertoire analysis, and clonotypes were matched between fractions using CDR3 nucleotide sequence together with V segment. VDJmatch was used to annotate antigen specificity against VDJdb, with one amino acid substitution allowed in CDR3.

The clonotype originates from a young woman in good health. The chain couples TRBV20-1 to TRBJ2-1; the junction holds 9 bases that match TRBD2. The sample comprised PBMCs. The DNA sequence is given as TGCAGTGCTAGAGACCCGCAGCGGGGGGAGTACAATGAGCAGTTCTTC. The resulting protein is CSARDPQRGEYNEQFF.